This T cell receptor (beta chain) was profiled in a study of early T cells in non-severe SARS-CoV-2 infection. Turning to the study itself: Alpha and beta chains were unpaired, from unsorted whole-blood bulk RNA.

The TCR library protocol was used to attach unique molecular identifiers. These identifiers were attached to individual cDNA molecules. MiXCR, run by TCRdb on the 5' RACE reads, gives a single entry per CDR3 protein. This sample has tens of thousands of distinct CDR3 sequences, with around 5.6% found just once. CDR3 length equals 16 residues. Germline V gives CDR1 SGHVS, CDR2 FQNEAQ. V was cut by 5 bases and J by 0 bases, with 15 bases left in between. This clonotype was observed at least ten times. This clonotype originated in an adult who was a healthcare worker with PCR-confirmed SARS-CoV-2 infection or an uninfected control (not recorded which). Sequenced: whole blood. V usage is TRBV7-8 and J usage is TRBJ2-3; tentative D call: TRBD1 (5 bases). The CDR3 nucleotides are TGTGCCAGCAGCCACACTAAGGGGTTCAGCACAGATACGCAGTATTTT. This translates into CASSHTKGFSTDTQYF.